This T cell receptor (beta chain) was obtained from a study of human T cells and chemical hapten exposure (dated by TCRdb to about 2021). Notes on the research overall: For sensitization, 2% DPC in acetone was applied to a roughly 2 cm by roughly 2 cm area of upper inner arm skin. Throughout the roughly 24-week study period, patients were also given weekly therapeutic DPC doses on the scalp. Patch testing was performed on the upper back with Finn chambers containing 0.01% DPC, and the patch tests were scored after 6 days according to International Contact Dermatitis Research Group standards. The mostly female patient cohort included alopecia areata with under or over 50% scalp involvement, alopecia totalis and alopecia universalis. The libraries were sequenced as a pool, and the TCR yield per sample differed mostly because of small variations in library volumes within the pool. Peripheral blood TCR repertoire changes were tracked in vivo in alopecia patients during primary and secondary sensitization to the hapten diphenylcyclopropenone (DPC). Patient blood was sampled pre-sensitization (week 0) and at 2, 6 and about 24 weeks after DPC sensitization. Roughly 30 alopecia patients provided blood for TCR sequencing at one to four time points (pre-sensitization, 2, 6 and 24 weeks).

The sample's time point label, in plain terms: patch test 1, 2 weeks after DPC sensitization. This specimen's treatment or condition label, per the study, means: therapeutic diphenylcyclopropenone sensitization with weekly scalp DPC. At each patch-test visit, blood was drawn before the patch test was applied. Patients were considered eligible if aged 18 to 70, diagnosed with alopecia and deemed suitable for DPC therapy, and patients were excluded if pregnant. Total RNA was isolated from unfractionated whole blood collected in Tempus Blood RNA tubes. In regard to this clonotype: The target of this receptor is not known. Per-base quality was not reported, and no clone a single base away is much larger than it.

What the authors observed across the whole study: After repeated subsampling, changes were observed in the strength of the expansion versus patch-test correlation and in the threshold at which the correlation became significant. Patch test score correlated positively with the number of PT1 expanded TCRs, reaching significance at thresholds 8, 16 and 32 but not at 4. Significantly more large CDR3 similarity clusters were formed by expanded TCRs than by pre-sensitization or healthy control sets, consistent with antigen-driven responses. All patients had alopecia, a presumed autoimmune disease, so their immune response might differ from that of healthy individuals. The number of TCRs above 1 in 1000 frequency did not change with DPC sensitization; there was no evidence of global repertoire structure alterations.

Library construction relied on RACE. Instrument used: NextSeq 500. Library preparation attached unique molecular identifiers to individual cDNA molecules for quantitative, reproducible TCR counting. Each blood RNA sample was used to sequence both TCR alpha and TCR beta chains. The authors' analysis ran thus. Samples had a median of 95,638 TCRs, with a range from roughly 23,224 to 750,000. V, J and CDR3 annotation of the TCR reads was carried out using the Decombinator software suite. To make PS versus PT1 abundance plots, every sample was subsampled to the same number of TCRs (28,000). Expanded TCRs were defined as absent before sensitization and observed at least eight times at the 2-week time point. Starting from the raw public reads, TCRdb applied fastp trimming at Q25, assembled clones with MiXCR and retained in-frame beta chains. Records with the same CDR3 protein are collapsed into one entry carrying the most frequent genes and DNA. The V and J calls follow TCRdb's processing rather than the paper's. The sample data list 150,000 to 200,000 distinct CDR3 sequences, and about 14% of these were observed just once. In total, the top ten clones hold around 1.7% of the sample.

CDR1 and CDR2 were assigned from the germline V gene (reference sequence) as DFQATT and SNEGSKA. The CDR3 numbers 13 residues from cysteine through phenylalanine. The read is trimmed to its CDR3 DNA, 39 bases read in frame from base 1. Trimming accounts for 1 base at V and 4 bases at J, while the number of junction bases matched to no gene is 3. This chain is built from TRBV20-1 and TRBJ2-5; 7 bases in the junction line up with TRBD2. The source is a woman in her twenties or thirties with alopecia areata. Some clones in this sample may be carry-over from other donors' samples. Sample: whole blood, taken in connection with sensitization to the hapten diphenylcyclopropenone (DPC). This receptor carries the CDR3 CSARVPSGETQYF. The bases read TGCAGTGCTAGAGTCCCTAGCGGAGAGACCCAGTACTTC.